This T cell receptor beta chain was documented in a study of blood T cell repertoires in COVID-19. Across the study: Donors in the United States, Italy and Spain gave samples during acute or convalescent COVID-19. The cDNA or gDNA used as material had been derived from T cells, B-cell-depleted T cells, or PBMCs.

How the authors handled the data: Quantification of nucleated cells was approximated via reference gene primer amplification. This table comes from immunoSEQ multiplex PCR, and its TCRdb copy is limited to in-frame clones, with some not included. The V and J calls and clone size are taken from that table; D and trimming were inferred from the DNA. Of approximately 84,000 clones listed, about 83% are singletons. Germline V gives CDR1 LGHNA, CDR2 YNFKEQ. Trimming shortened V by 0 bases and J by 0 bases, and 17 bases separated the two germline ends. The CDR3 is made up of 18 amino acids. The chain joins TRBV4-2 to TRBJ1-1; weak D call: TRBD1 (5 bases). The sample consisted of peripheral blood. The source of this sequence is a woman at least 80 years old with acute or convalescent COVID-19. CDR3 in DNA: TGTGCCAGCAGCCAAGATGGGGCAGGGCAAAACCTGAACACTGAAGCTTTCTTT. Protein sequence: CASSQDGAGQNLNTEAFF.